This entry features one T cell receptor (beta chain) sequence. This sample was taken from a study of blood T cell repertoires in COVID-19. Study overall: COVID-19 samples collected from the United States, Italy and Spain covered acute and convalescent phases. T cells, B-cell-depleted T cells, or PBMCs supplied cDNA or gDNA.

The table came from immunoSEQ multiplex PCR; TCRdb's copy has only in-frame clones and leaves some out. The table shows approximately 170,000 clones, with under 85% occurring only once. This CDR3 is built from 15 residues. CDR1 LNHDA and CDR2 SQIVND come from the germline V gene (reference sequence). V lost 0 bases, J lost 12 bases, and 17 bases lay in between. The source of this sequence is a man in his sixties who had recovered from COVID-19. V is TRBV19 and J is TRBJ1-4; D possibly corresponds to TRBD1 (6 bases). Material for sequencing was peripheral blood. For the CDR3, the DNA is TGTGCCAGTAGTATAGAGACAGGAACTCGGGCGGAACTGTTTTTT. Encoded protein: CASSIETGTRAELFF.